A few counts support the clone carrying this TCR beta chain. CDR3 size: 13 residues. V dropped 6 bases and J dropped 4; count of bases not matched to a gene: 6. The germline V gene encodes CDR1 SQVTM and CDR2 ANQGSEA. This entry is derived from a study of beta chain features in type 1 diabetes. Investigators reverse transcribed all isolated RNA, so they sequenced expressed TCRB transcripts. Clones were read by immunoSEQ multiplex PCR, and TCRdb kept only the in-frame ones, dropping some. The table lists 140,000 to 150,000 clones, about 10% of them singletons. V is TRBV29-1 and J is TRBJ2-5; 9 nucleotides match TRBD1. This receptor was obtained from a man in his late teens or twenties in good health. Sequencing was done on a sample of naive CD4+ T cells from blood. The CDR3, as DNA: TGCAGCGTACTACAGGGGGCTGTAGAGACCCAGTACTTC. Amino acids: CSVLQGAVETQYF.